Listed below are T cell receptor beta chains from one sample, sequenced in a study of a mutant IDH1 vaccine in newly diagnosed glioma. Some clones are missing from TCRdb's copy, which holds only in-frame ones; the method was immunoSEQ multiplex PCR. The sample gives about 34,000 clones, 87% of which show up once; approximately 12% is in the top ten. No antigens are known for them. Sequenced material: PBMCs, taken from a glioma patient whose treatment included an IDH1 peptide vaccine. The receptors were gathered from a woman in her 30s with glioma. CDR3s include the opening cysteine and the closing phenylalanine or tryptophan. Fields, in order: J gene, V gene, D gene, clone size, CDR3 DNA, CDR3 protein. D genes are given only for firm matches. Clone size, where shown, is once, few, many, or a class for clones that have expanded.

J: TRBJ1-2
V: TRBV6-1
D: .
size: .
DNA: TGTGCCAGCAGTGAATCTCCGGGACTGAACTATGGCTACACCTTC
CDR3: CASSESPGLNYGYTF

J: TRBJ2-2
V: TRBV4-1
D: .
size: few
DNA: TGCGCCAGCAGCCGCCCCGACACGGCCGGGGAGCTGTTTTTT
CDR3: CASSRPDTAGELFF

J: TRBJ2-7
V: TRBV5-1
D: .
size: .
DNA: TGCGCCAGCAGCTTGTCCGGGGGAGAGCAGTACTTC
CDR3: CASSLSGGEQYF

J: TRBJ1-1
V: TRBV11-2
D: .
size: .
DNA: TGTGCCAGCAGCTCGGCCGCGAACACTGAAGCTTTCTTT
CDR3: CASSSAANTEAFF

J: TRBJ2-7
V: TRBV13
D: .
size: .
DNA: TGTGCCAGCAGCCCGCGGACAGGAGGGAACGAGCAGTACTTC
CDR3: CASSPRTGGNEQYF

J: TRBJ2-5
V: TRBV18
D: .
size: .
DNA: TGTGCCAGCTCACCACTCGGCTGGGAGACCCAGTACTTC
CDR3: CASSPLGWETQYF

J: TRBJ1-1
V: TRBV7-9
D: TRBD1
size: few
DNA: TGTGCCAGCAGCTCGCGACAGGGAGGAAAGACTGAAGCTTTCTTT
CDR3: CASSSRQGGKTEAFF

J: TRBJ2-3
V: TRBV19
D: .
size: .
DNA: TGTGCCAGTAGTTCAGGGTTAGATACGCAGTATTTT
CDR3: CASSSGLDTQYF

J: TRBJ2-2
V: TRBV9
D: TRBD1
size: .
DNA: TGTGCCAGCGGGACAGCCGCGAACACCGGGGAGCTGTTTTTT
CDR3: CASGTAANTGELFF

J: TRBJ1-5
V: TRBV30
D: .
size: once
DNA: TGTGCCTGGAGCGCCTCGGGCGGCAATCAGCCCCAGCATTTT
CDR3: CAWSASGGNQPQHF

J: TRBJ2-1
V: TRBV19
D: .
size: .
DNA: TGTGCCAGTAGTATCAGGGGATTATACAATGAGCAGTTCTTC
CDR3: CASSIRGLYNEQFF

J: TRBJ2-1
V: TRBV5-4
D: TRBD1
size: .
DNA: TGTGCCAGCAGCCCCCCGGGACAGGGGGCTATACGTGGGGGGCAGTTCTTC
CDR3: CASSPPGQGAIRGGQFF

J: TRBJ1-2
V: TRBV30
D: TRBD1
size: .
DNA: TGTGCCTGGAGTGTTCCCGGGACAGCGGGGGACTATGGCTACACCTTC
CDR3: CAWSVPGTAGDYGYTF